A single sample is the source of the 24 T cell receptor beta chains below, sequenced in a study of T-cell reconstitution after alpha-beta-depleted transplantation in children. Unique molecular identifiers were used to barcode this TCRbeta library. TCRdb independently ran MiXCR on the PCR reads; one entry per CDR3 protein. The sample records 300,000 to 350,000 distinct CDR3 sequences, approximately 23% being singletons. The source material was PBMCs, mostly from graft donor cells, sampled 180 days after TCRalphabeta/CD19-depleted stem cell transplant. The receptors stem from a male patient under 18 who had a stem cell transplant for acute lymphoblastic leukemia, so the T cells may come from the graft donor.

This chain links TRBV14 with TRBJ1-1; D is possibly TRBD1 (5 bases). The V end was cut by 4 bases, the J end by 5 bases, with 17 bases between. Germline CDR1 reads SGHDN; CDR2 reads FVKESK. The CDR3 runs 15 residues. The CDR3 protein is CASSPGGDGGTEAFF. For the CDR3, the DNA is TGTGCCAGCAGCCCGGGAGGGGACGGCGGGACTGAAGCTTTCTTT.

The rearrangement links TRBV7-6 to TRBJ2-7; 7 bases fit TRBD2. Germline V lookup: CDR1 SGHVS, CDR2 FNYEAQ. The J segment lost 2 bases and the V segment lost 8 bases, leaving 6 bases of the junction unmatched. CDR3 length: 13 residues. This CDR3 is CASGGRTAYEQYF. Here the CDR3 DNA reads TGTGCCAGCGGCGGGAGAACAGCCTACGAGCAGTACTTC.

V usage is TRBV7-3 and J usage is TRBJ2-1, with 10 nucleotides matching TRBD1. The CDR3 runs to 15 residues. V trimming: 5 bases; J trimming: 5 bases; junction bases outside the gene matches: 6. The germline CDR1 and CDR2 sequences are SGHTA and FQGTGA. The CDR3: CASSPDRGLHNEQFF. Written as DNA, the CDR3 is TGTGCCAGCAGCCCAGACAGGGGGCTGCACAATGAGCAGTTCTTC.

This chain joins TRBV15 and TRBJ2-7, with 7 positions matching TRBD2. Trimming removed 1 base from V and 4 bases from J; junction bases left unmatched: 10. The CDR3 has 16 amino acids. Germline CDR1 reads LNHNV; CDR2 reads YYDKDF (reference sequence). Here the CDR3 reads CATSRGRGEGRYEQYF. The CDR3 DNA reads as TGTGCCACCAGCAGAGGCCGGGGGGAGGGCCGGTACGAGCAGTACTTC.

This clonotype has at least ten counts. The chain links TRBV20-1 to TRBJ1-6; possibly TRBD1 for D (5 bases). Germline CDR1 reads DFQATT; CDR2 reads SNEGSKA (reference sequence). The germline V and J ends were trimmed by 0 bases and 6 bases, with 12 bases remaining between them. CDR3 length equals 15 residues. The CDR3 sequence: CSAREWDVPNSPLHF. The CDR3 coding sequence is TGCAGTGCTAGAGAATGGGACGTACCTAATTCACCCCTCCACTTT.

The V call is TRBV20-1, the J call TRBJ2-1; TRBD2 agrees at 12 bases. Unmatched junction bases numbered 7, after V lost 3 bases and J lost 7 bases. Per the germline V gene, CDR1 is DFQATT and CDR2 is SNEGSKA (reference sequence). The CDR3 is 15 residues long. The CDR3 is CSARLAGGLLNEQFF. In nucleotides, the CDR3 is TGCAGTGCTAGGCTAGCGGGAGGGCTCCTTAATGAGCAGTTCTTC.

This chain uses TRBV3-1 with TRBJ1-6; D is perhaps TRBD1 (6 bases). The CDR3 totals 20 residues. With 3 bases removed from V and 7 bases from J, the gap between germline ends came to 28 bases. Germline CDR1 is LGHDT and CDR2 is YNNKEL (reference sequence). The CDR3 loop is CASSHATGSVVGYRNSPLHF. DNA for the CDR3: TGTGCCAGCAGCCACGCCACAGGGTCCGTTGTTGGATACAGGAATTCACCCCTCCACTTT.

This clonotype was seen more than once but under ten times. The genes are TRBV11-2 and TRBJ2-7; D gene uncertain. Germline CDR1 SGHAT, CDR2 FQNNGV. V lost 0 bases, J lost 3 bases, and 15 bases lay in between. The CDR3 contains 16 residues. The CDR3 DNA is TGTGCCAGCAGCTTAGATGTCGGGCTAGTTCTCTACGAGCAGTACTTC. This gives the protein CASSLDVGLVLYEQYF.

The chain employs TRBV20-1 and TRBJ2-7, with unresolved D. V was cut by 3 bases and J by 4 bases, with 10 bases left in between. CDR1 and CDR2 from the germline V gene are DFQATT and SNEGSKA (reference sequence). The CDR3 is 12 amino acids. CDR3 sequence: CSASGLEYEQYF. The DNA for the CDR3 is TGCAGTGCTAGTGGGTTGGAGTACGAGCAGTACTTC.

This clonotype appeared a few times. The chain joins TRBV5-1 to TRBJ2-1; a possible D gene is TRBD1 (5 bases). Germline loops: CDR1 SGHRS, CDR2 YFSETQ. This CDR3 is built from 15 residues. The V end was cut by 0 bases, the J end by 7 bases, with 14 bases between. The CDR3 region is CASSLDVGLWNEQFF. CDR3 coding DNA: TGCGCCAGCAGCTTGGATGTGGGGCTATGGAATGAGCAGTTCTTC.

The V call is TRBV7-9, the J call TRBJ1-2; TRBD1 might be the D (6 bases). The length of the CDR3 is 13 residues. Germline V CDR1 and CDR2: SEHNR, FQNEAQ (reference sequence). With 7 bases removed from V and 4 bases from J, the gap between germline ends came to 13 bases. The DNA for the CDR3 is TGTGCCAGCACCGAGGGGGGCTTCTATGGCTACACCTTC. It codes for CASTEGGFYGYTF.

This sequence joins TRBV29-1 and TRBJ2-7; 9 bases align to TRBD2. CDR3 length: 14 amino acids. Germline V gives CDR1 SQVTM, CDR2 ANQGSEA. V was pared by 4 bases and J by 6 bases, with 10 bases of the junction left unmatched. The CDR3 here is CSVVFGTSFSEQYF. In nucleotides, the CDR3 is TGCAGCGTTGTTTTCGGGACTAGCTTTTCCGAGCAGTACTTC.

There are a few counts of this clonotype. This chain links TRBV5-1 with TRBJ2-3, with 8 nucleotides matching TRBD1. This CDR3 region has 16 residues. V gave up 0 bases and J gave up 2 bases; unmatched junction bases: 5. Germline lookup yields CDR1 SGHRS and CDR2 YFSETQ. CDR3 in amino acids: CASSLGGTGTTDTQYF. CDR3 coding DNA: TGCGCCAGCAGCTTGGGAGGGACAGGCACCACAGATACGCAGTATTTT.

This clonotype has at least ten counts. The chain has TRBV20-1 and TRBJ1-2; no firm D call. This CDR3 has 11 amino acids. CDR1 DFQATT and CDR2 SNEGSKA come from the germline V gene (reference sequence). CDR3 coding DNA: TGCAGGATCACAGAAAACTATGGCTACACCTTC. It encodes CRITENYGYTF.

The gene calls are TRBV11-2 and TRBJ2-1; 14 nucleotides match TRBD2. From germline, CDR1 is SGHAT and CDR2 FQNNGV. CDR3 size: 15 residues. The J segment lost 9 bases and the V segment lost 5 bases, leaving 6 bases of the junction unmatched. The CDR3 sequence is CASSKGLAGDVEQFF. Here the CDR3 DNA reads TGTGCCAGCAGCAAGGGACTAGCGGGAGACGTTGAGCAGTTCTTC.

There are a few counts of this clonotype. The chain carries TRBV7-9 and TRBJ2-7; TRBD1 might be the D (5 bases). Germline loops: CDR1 SEHNR, CDR2 FQNEAQ (reference sequence). The CDR3 runs 15 residues. Trimming took 2 bases from V and 3 from J, leaving 14 bases between them. CDR3 sequence: CASSLFEGAIYEQYF. CDR3 nucleotide sequence: TGTGCCAGCAGCTTATTCGAAGGGGCCATCTACGAGCAGTACTTC.

CDR3 region: CASSLYSDTQYF. The CDR3 DNA reads as TGTGCCAGCAGCTTATATTCAGATACGCAGTATTTT. This chain joins TRBV7-3 and TRBJ2-3; D uncertain. There are 12 residues in the CDR3. Germline V gene data show CDR1 as SGHTA and CDR2 as FQGTGA. V lost 2 bases, J lost 4 bases, and 4 bases lay in between. The full variable domain, completed using reference TRBV7-3 and TRBJ2-3, is GAGVSQTPSNKVTEKGKYVELRCDPISGHTALYWYRQSLGQGPEFLIYFQGTGAADDSGLPNDRFFAVRPEGSVSTLKIQRTERGDSAVYLCASSLYSDTQYFGPGTRLTVL.

A few counts support this clonotype. The rearrangement joins TRBV25-1 to TRBJ2-7; D not resolved. Per germline, CDR1 MGHDK and CDR2 SYGVNS. The CDR3 covers 12 residues. Trimming took 10 bases from V and 3 from J, leaving 13 bases between them. The CDR3 DNA reads as TGTGCCACGTTTAACCCTGTCTACGAGCAGTACTTC. Translated, it gives CATFNPVYEQYF.

In this sample, this clonotype turned up a few times. This chain uses TRBV5-1 with TRBJ2-5; 8 bases are shared with TRBD1. The CDR3 is 20 amino acids. V dropped 0 bases and J dropped 1; count of bases not matched to a gene: 17. Germline values: CDR1 SGHRS, CDR2 YFSETQ. CDR3 in DNA: TGCGCCAGCAGCTTGGCCACGGTGATCCAGACAGGGGCAGGCCAAGAGACCCAGTACTTC. As protein: CASSLATVIQTGAGQETQYF.

The sample holds a few counts of this clonotype. The chain employs TRBV11-1 and TRBJ2-2; 8 nucleotides match TRBD2. Germline trimming cut 0 bases from V and 0 bases from J; bases unmatched to any gene: 15. CDR1 and CDR2 from the germline V gene are SGHAT and FQDESV (reference sequence). CDR3 length: 21 residues. CDR3 amino acids: CASSLAWGTSAREANTGELFF. The CDR3, as DNA: TGTGCCAGCAGCTTAGCGTGGGGGACTAGTGCTCGAGAGGCGAACACCGGGGAGCTGTTTTTT.

As regards this clonotype: Likely a read error: the CDR3 ends without its conserved phenylalanine or tryptophan. The chain carries TRBV28 and TRBJ2-7, with 10 bases fitting TRBD2. CDR1 is MDHEN, CDR2 SYDVKM, per germline. With 2 bases clipped from V and 1 base from J, the junction kept 5 bases outside the gene matches. CDR3 length: 16 amino acids. The CDR3 sequence: CASSLTSGEGSYEQYL. The CDR3 nucleotides read TGTGCCAGCAGTTTAACTAGCGGGGAAGGGTCCTACGAGCAGTACCTC.

This clonotype was seen more than once but under ten times. The chain is built from TRBV5-1 and TRBJ2-3; 7 bases agree with TRBD2. CDR3 length: 15 amino acids. V lost 3 bases to trimming and J lost 2 bases; unmatched junction nucleotides: 6. Germline values: CDR1 SGHRS, CDR2 YFSETQ. CDR3 sequence: CASSSPSGTTDTQYF. The CDR3 DNA follows: TGCGCCAGCAGCTCCCCTAGCGGCACCACAGATACGCAGTATTTT.

The table lists this clonotype with a few counts. The rearrangement uses TRBV9 and TRBJ2-7; D gene uncertain. Per germline, CDR1 SGDLS and CDR2 YYNGEE. This CDR3 is 14 amino acids long. The germline V and J ends were trimmed by 0 bases and 2 bases, with 9 bases remaining between them. CDR3 protein: CASSVGSAPYEQYF. The CDR3 DNA reads TGTGCCAGCAGCGTAGGGAGTGCTCCCTACGAGCAGTACTTC.

This clonotype was seen just once. Germline and junction disagree at one end, which may indicate a read error. The chain carries TRBV5-1 and TRBJ2-1; TRBD2 matches at 9 bases. The length of the CDR3 is 15 residues. Per germline, CDR1 SGHRS and CDR2 YFSETQ. CDR3 sequence (DNA): TGCGCCAACAGCCCTGGGACTAGCACCTACAATGAGCAGTTCTTC. Translating gives CANSPGTSTYNEQFF.